A selection of T cell receptor beta chains follows, all from one sample in a study of blood T cell repertoires in COVID-19. Method: immunoSEQ multiplex PCR; TCRdb's copy keeps in-frame clones and lacks some. The sample has over 250,000 clones; more than 80% are singletons. Sample: PBMCs or T cells enriched from blood (not recorded which). These TCRs come from a woman aged 18 to 35 who had recovered from COVID-19. Each CDR3 is given with its conserved first and last residue. The order of the fields is clone size, V gene, D gene, J gene, CDR3 DNA, CDR3 protein. D genes are given only for firm matches. Only part of the rows carry a size: once, few, many, or a class if the clone is expanded.

clone_size: NA; v_call: TRBV27; d_call: TRBD1; j_call: TRBJ1-4; cdr3_nt: TGTGCCAGCAGTTACAGGGGGCTAGGGGAAAAACTGTTTTTT; cdr3_aa: CASSYRGLGEKLFF
clone_size: NA; v_call: TRBV6-4; d_call: NA; j_call: TRBJ2-6; cdr3_nt: TGTGCCAGCAGTGACGACAACTCTGGGGCCAACGTCCTGACTTTC; cdr3_aa: CASSDDNSGANVLTF
clone_size: NA; v_call: TRBV9; d_call: NA; j_call: TRBJ1-6; cdr3_nt: TGTGCCAGCAGCCTAAGAGATAATTCACCCCTCCACTTT; cdr3_aa: CASSLRDNSPLHF
clone_size: NA; v_call: TRBV13; d_call: NA; j_call: TRBJ1-1; cdr3_nt: TGTGCCAGCAGCCCCGGGCGGGCTGAAGCTTTCTTT; cdr3_aa: CASSPGRAEAFF
clone_size: NA; v_call: TRBV5-1; d_call: TRBD1; j_call: TRBJ2-5; cdr3_nt: TGCGCCAGCAGCCTAGGGACAGCTCTCCCCAAAGAGACCCAGTACTTC; cdr3_aa: CASSLGTALPKETQYF
clone_size: NA; v_call: TRBV7-9; d_call: TRBD2; j_call: TRBJ2-3; cdr3_nt: TGTGCCAGCAGCCTCCCAACCGCTAGCGGAGGCAGCGATACGCAGTATTTT; cdr3_aa: CASSLPTASGGSDTQYF
clone_size: few; v_call: TRBV18; d_call: NA; j_call: TRBJ1-5; cdr3_nt: TGTGCCAGCTCACCGGGGGGGAATCAGCCCCAGCATTTT; cdr3_aa: CASSPGGNQPQHF
clone_size: NA; v_call: TRBV10-3; d_call: NA; j_call: TRBJ1-1; cdr3_nt: TGTGCCATCAGTGGCGGGGGGGCTGAAGCTTTCTTT; cdr3_aa: CAISGGGAEAFF
clone_size: NA; v_call: TRBV28; d_call: NA; j_call: TRBJ1-4; cdr3_nt: TGTGCCAGCAGCCCAGGGCCTCCAACTAATGAAAAACTGTTTTTT; cdr3_aa: CASSPGPPTNEKLFF
clone_size: NA; v_call: TRBV19; d_call: TRBD1; j_call: TRBJ1-1; cdr3_nt: TGTGCCAGTAGTGTCCGACAGGGAATTAAGGCTGAAGCTTTCTTT; cdr3_aa: CASSVRQGIKAEAFF
clone_size: NA; v_call: TRBV7-9; d_call: TRBD1; j_call: TRBJ1-4; cdr3_nt: TGTGCCAGCAGCTTAGGACAGGGGGCTGATGAAAAACTGTTTTTT; cdr3_aa: CASSLGQGADEKLFF
clone_size: NA; v_call: TRBV6-6; d_call: NA; j_call: TRBJ1-1; cdr3_nt: TGTGCCAGCAGAATTTCAGAGAACACTGAAGCTTTCTTT; cdr3_aa: CASRISENTEAFF
clone_size: NA; v_call: TRBV6-4; d_call: TRBD1; j_call: TRBJ1-6; cdr3_nt: TGTGCCAGCCGGGACAGGGATAATTCACCCCTCCACTTT; cdr3_aa: CASRDRDNSPLHF
clone_size: NA; v_call: TRBV5-1; d_call: NA; j_call: TRBJ2-7; cdr3_nt: TGCGCCAGCAGCCGGGATTTAGTCGAGCAGTACTTC; cdr3_aa: CASSRDLVEQYF
clone_size: NA; v_call: TRBV6-2/TRBV6-3; d_call: TRBD2; j_call: TRBJ2-1; cdr3_nt: TGTGCCAGCAGTTACTCACCAGGTCTAGCGGGGGGACAAACCTCTTACAATGAGCAGTTCTTC; cdr3_aa: CASSYSPGLAGGQTSYNEQFF
clone_size: NA; v_call: TRBV10-3; d_call: TRBD1; j_call: TRBJ1-5; cdr3_nt: TGTGCCATCAGCGGGACAGGCCTAGATCAGCCCCAGCATTTT; cdr3_aa: CAISGTGLDQPQHF
clone_size: few; v_call: TRBV7-9; d_call: TRBD1; j_call: TRBJ1-2; cdr3_nt: TGTGCCAGCAGCTTAAGGGGACAGGGGTATGGCTACACCTTC; cdr3_aa: CASSLRGQGYGYTF
clone_size: NA; v_call: TRBV5-1; d_call: NA; j_call: TRBJ1-1; cdr3_nt: TGCGCCAGCAGCCGCCCGGACAGTGAAGCTTTCTTT; cdr3_aa: CASSRPDSEAFF
clone_size: NA; v_call: TRBV19; d_call: TRBD2; j_call: TRBJ2-7; cdr3_nt: TGTGCCAGTAGCGCGGGGGGGACCTACGAGCAGTACTTC; cdr3_aa: CASSAGGTYEQYF
clone_size: NA; v_call: TRBV5-1; d_call: NA; j_call: TRBJ1-6; cdr3_nt: TGCGCCAGCAGCTTGGGCAACTCTAACTATAATTCACCCCTCCACTTT; cdr3_aa: CASSLGNSNYNSPLHF
clone_size: NA; v_call: TRBV13; d_call: TRBD1; j_call: TRBJ1-6; cdr3_nt: TGTGCCAGCAGCCGAACAGATAACTCCTACAGGGGCGATAATTCACCCCTCCACTTT; cdr3_aa: CASSRTDNSYRGDNSPLHF
clone_size: NA; v_call: TRBV28; d_call: NA; j_call: TRBJ2-3; cdr3_nt: TGTGCCAGCTTTTCTCCAAGCGATACGCAGTATTTT; cdr3_aa: CASFSPSDTQYF
clone_size: NA; v_call: TRBV6-5; d_call: NA; j_call: TRBJ2-7; cdr3_nt: TGTGCCAGCAGCATCTTTCCAGGGGTTTCCTACGAGCAGTACTTC; cdr3_aa: CASSIFPGVSYEQYF
clone_size: NA; v_call: TRBV10-3; d_call: NA; j_call: TRBJ2-1; cdr3_nt: TGTGCCATCAGACGAGGGACTGATTACAATGAGCAGTTCTTC; cdr3_aa: CAIRRGTDYNEQFF
clone_size: once; v_call: TRBV7-3; d_call: NA; j_call: TRBJ2-7; cdr3_nt: TGTGCCAGCAGCTTAACTTATGGCAACGAGCAGTACTTC; cdr3_aa: CASSLTYGNEQYF
clone_size: NA; v_call: TRBV25-1; d_call: NA; j_call: TRBJ1-1; cdr3_nt: TGTGCCAGCAGTGCTCTGAGTCTCGGGAACACTGAAGCTTTCTTT; cdr3_aa: CASSALSLGNTEAFF
clone_size: NA; v_call: TRBV7-8; d_call: TRBD1; j_call: TRBJ1-1; cdr3_nt: TGTGCCAGCAGCTTACTCTTGCAGGGGGCGAGGACTGAAGCTTTCTTT; cdr3_aa: CASSLLLQGARTEAFF
clone_size: NA; v_call: TRBV20-1; d_call: TRBD2; j_call: TRBJ2-3; cdr3_nt: TGCAGTGCTAGTCGGGGACTAGCGGGGGGGCTAAGCACAGATACGCAGTATTTT; cdr3_aa: CSASRGLAGGLSTDTQYF
clone_size: NA; v_call: TRBV5-4; d_call: TRBD1; j_call: TRBJ2-7; cdr3_nt: TGTGCCAGCAGCTTGGACAGGGGGCCTTGGTACGAGCAGTACTTC; cdr3_aa: CASSLDRGPWYEQYF